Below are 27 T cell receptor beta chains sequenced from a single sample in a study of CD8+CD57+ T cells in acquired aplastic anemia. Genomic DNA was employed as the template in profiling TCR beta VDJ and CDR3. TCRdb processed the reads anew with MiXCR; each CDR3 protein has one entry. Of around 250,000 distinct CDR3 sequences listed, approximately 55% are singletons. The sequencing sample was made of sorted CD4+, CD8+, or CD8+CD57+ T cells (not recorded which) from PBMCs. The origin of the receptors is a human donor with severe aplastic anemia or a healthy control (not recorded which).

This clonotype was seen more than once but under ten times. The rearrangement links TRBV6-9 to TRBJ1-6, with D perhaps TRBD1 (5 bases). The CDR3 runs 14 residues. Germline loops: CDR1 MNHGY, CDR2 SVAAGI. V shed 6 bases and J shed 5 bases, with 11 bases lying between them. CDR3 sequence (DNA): TGTGCCAGCAGGCGGACCAGGGATAATTCACCCCTCCACTTT. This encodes CASRRTRDNSPLHF.

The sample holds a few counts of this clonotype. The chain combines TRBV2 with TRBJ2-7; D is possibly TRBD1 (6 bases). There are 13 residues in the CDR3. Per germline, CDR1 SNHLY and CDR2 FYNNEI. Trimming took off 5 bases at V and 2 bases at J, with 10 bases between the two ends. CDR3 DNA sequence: TGTGCCAGCAGTCGGGACACAGCCTACGAGCAGTACTTC. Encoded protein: CASSRDTAYEQYF.

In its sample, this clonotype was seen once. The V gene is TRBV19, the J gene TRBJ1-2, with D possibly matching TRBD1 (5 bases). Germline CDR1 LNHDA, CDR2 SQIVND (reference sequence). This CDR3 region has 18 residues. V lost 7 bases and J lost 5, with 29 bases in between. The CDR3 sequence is CASTPPGPPPTTAYGYTF. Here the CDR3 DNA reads TGTGCCAGTACTCCTCCGGGACCCCCACCTACGACAGCATATGGCTACACCTTC.

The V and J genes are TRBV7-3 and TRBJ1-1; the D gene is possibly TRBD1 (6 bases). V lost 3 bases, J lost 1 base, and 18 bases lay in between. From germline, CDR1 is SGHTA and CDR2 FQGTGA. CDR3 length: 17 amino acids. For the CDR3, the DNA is TGTGCCAGCAGCTTCGGAAGCCCACAGGGCCAGAACACTGAAGCTTTCTTT. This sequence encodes CASSFGSPQGQNTEAFF.

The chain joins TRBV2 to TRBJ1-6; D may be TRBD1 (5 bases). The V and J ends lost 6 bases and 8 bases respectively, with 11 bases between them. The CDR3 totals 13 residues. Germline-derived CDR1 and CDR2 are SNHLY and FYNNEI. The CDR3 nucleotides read TGTGCCAGCAGGCATCTAGGGGATTCACCCCTCCACTTT. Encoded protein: CASRHLGDSPLHF.

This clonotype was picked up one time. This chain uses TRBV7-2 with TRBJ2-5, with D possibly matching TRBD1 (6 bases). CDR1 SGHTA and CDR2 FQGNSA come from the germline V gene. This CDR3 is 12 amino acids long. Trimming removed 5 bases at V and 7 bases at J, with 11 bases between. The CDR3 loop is CASSLTGLTQYF. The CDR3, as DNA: TGTGCCAGCAGCCTGACAGGTTTGACCCAGTACTTC.

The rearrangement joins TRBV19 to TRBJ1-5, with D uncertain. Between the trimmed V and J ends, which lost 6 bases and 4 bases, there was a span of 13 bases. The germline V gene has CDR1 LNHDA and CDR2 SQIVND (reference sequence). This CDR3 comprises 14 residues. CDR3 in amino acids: CASSQLTLNQPQHF. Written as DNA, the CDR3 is TGTGCCAGTAGCCAACTGACATTAAATCAGCCCCAGCATTTT.

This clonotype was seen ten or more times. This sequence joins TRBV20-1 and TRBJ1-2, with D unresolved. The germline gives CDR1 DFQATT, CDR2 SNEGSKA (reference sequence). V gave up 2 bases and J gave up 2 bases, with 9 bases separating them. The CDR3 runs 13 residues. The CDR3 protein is CSARLPENYGYTF. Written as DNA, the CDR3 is TGCAGTGCTAGATTACCAGAAAACTATGGCTACACCTTC.

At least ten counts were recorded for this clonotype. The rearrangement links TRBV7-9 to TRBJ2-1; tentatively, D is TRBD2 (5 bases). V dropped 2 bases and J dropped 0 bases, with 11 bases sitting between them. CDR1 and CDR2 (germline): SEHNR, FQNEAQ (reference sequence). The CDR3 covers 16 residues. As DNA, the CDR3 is TGTGCCAGCAGCTTAATCGGGGAGAGCTCCTACAATGAGCAGTTCTTC. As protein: CASSLIGESSYNEQFF.

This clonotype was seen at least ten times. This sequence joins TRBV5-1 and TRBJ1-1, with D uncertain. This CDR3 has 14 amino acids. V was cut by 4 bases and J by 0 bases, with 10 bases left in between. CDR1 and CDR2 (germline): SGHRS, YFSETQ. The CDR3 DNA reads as TGCGCCAGCAGCCGTACATCTATGAACACTGAAGCTTTCTTT. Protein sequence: CASSRTSMNTEAFF.

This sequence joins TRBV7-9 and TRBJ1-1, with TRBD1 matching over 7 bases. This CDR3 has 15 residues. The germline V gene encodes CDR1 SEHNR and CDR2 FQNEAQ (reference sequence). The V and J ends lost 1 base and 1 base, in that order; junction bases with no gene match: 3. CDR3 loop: CASSLVTGPNTEAFF. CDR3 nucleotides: TGTGCCAGCAGCTTAGTGACAGGGCCGAACACTGAAGCTTTCTTT.

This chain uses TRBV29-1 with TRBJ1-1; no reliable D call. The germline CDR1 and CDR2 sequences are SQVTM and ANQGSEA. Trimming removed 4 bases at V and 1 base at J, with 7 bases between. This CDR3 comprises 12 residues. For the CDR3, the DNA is TGCAGCGTTGCTTTGTCGAACACTGAAGCTTTCTTT. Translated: CSVALSNTEAFF. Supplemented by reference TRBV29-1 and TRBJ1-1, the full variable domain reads SAVISQKPSRDICQRGTSLTIQCQVDSQVTMMFWYRQQPGQSLTLIATANQGSEATYESGFVIDKFPISRPNLTFSTLTVSNMSPEDSSIYLCSVALSNTEAFFGQGTRLTVV.

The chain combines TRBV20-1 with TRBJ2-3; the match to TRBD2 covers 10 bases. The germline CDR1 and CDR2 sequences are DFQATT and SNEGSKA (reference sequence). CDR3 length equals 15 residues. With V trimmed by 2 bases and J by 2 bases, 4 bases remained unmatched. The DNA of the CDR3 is TGCAGTGCTAGACCTAGCGGGGGACTCACAGATACGCAGTATTTT. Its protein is CSARPSGGLTDTQYF.

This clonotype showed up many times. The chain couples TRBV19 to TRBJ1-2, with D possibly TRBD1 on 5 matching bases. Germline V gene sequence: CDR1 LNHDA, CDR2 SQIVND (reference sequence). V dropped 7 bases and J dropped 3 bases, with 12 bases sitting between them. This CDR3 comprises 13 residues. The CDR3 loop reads CASTEGLDYGYTF. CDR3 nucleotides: TGTGCCAGTACGGAGGGGCTTGACTATGGCTACACCTTC.

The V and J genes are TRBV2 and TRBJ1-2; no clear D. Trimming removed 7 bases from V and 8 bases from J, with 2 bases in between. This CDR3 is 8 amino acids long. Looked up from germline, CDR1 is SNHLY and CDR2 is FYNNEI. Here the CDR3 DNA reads TGTGCCAGCAACGGCTACACCTTC. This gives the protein CASNGYTF.

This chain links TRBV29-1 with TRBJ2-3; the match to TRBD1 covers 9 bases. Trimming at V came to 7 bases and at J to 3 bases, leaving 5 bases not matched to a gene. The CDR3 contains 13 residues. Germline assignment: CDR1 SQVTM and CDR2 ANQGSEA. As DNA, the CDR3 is TGCAGCGCTGGGGACAGGGCGACAGATACGCAGTATTTT. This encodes CSAGDRATDTQYF.

In DNA, the CDR3 is TGTGCCAGCAGTGGTGCCCCCGGGAAACTCTCCTACGAGCAGTACTTC. Encoded protein: CASSGAPGKLSYEQYF. This chain links TRBV2 with TRBJ2-7; weak D call: TRBD2 (5 bases). Germline values: CDR1 SNHLY, CDR2 FYNNEI. The CDR3 sequence is 16 residues long. The V and J ends lost 4 bases and 0 bases respectively, with 16 bases between them.

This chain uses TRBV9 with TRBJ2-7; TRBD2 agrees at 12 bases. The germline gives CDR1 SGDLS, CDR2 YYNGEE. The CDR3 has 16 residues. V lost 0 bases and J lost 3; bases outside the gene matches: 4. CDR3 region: CASSVDLAGGVYEQYF. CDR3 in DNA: TGTGCCAGCAGCGTAGATCTAGCGGGGGGGGTCTACGAGCAGTACTTC.

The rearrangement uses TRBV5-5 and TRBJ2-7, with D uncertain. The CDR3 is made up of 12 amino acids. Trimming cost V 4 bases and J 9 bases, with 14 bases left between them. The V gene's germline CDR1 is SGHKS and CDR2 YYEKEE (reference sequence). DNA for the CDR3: TGTGCCAGCAGCCAAGAGACGGGCGGGCAGTACTTC. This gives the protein CASSQETGGQYF.

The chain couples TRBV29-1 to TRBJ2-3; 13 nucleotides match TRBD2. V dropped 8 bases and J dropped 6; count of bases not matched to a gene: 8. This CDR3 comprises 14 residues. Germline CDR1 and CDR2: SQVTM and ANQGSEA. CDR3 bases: TGCAGCTCCAGCACTAGCGGGGGGGCGGATACGCAGTATTTT. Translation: CSSSTSGGADTQYF.

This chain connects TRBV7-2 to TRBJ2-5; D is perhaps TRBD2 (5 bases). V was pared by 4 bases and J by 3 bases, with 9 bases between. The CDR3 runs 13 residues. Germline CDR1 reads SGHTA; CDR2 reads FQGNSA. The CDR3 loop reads CASSSYGEETQYF. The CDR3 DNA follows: TGTGCCAGCAGCTCCTACGGGGAAGAGACCCAGTACTTC. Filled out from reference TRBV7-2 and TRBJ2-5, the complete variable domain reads GAGVSQSPSNKVTEKGKDVELRCDPISGHTALYWYRQSLGQGLEFLIYFQGNSAPDKSGLPSDRFSAERTGGSVSTLTIQRTQQEDSAVYLCASSSYGEETQYFGPGTRLLVL.

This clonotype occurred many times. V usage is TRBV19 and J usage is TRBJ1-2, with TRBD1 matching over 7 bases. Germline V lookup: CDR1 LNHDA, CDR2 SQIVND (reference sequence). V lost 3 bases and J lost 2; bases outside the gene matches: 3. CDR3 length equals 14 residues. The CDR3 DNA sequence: TGTGCCAGTAGTATTGAGACAGGGAACTATGGCTACACCTTC. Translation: CASSIETGNYGYTF.

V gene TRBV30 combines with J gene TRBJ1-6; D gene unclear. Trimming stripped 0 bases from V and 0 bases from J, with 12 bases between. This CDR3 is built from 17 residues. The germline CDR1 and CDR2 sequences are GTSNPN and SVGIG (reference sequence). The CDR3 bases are TGTGCCTGGAGTGTAGGGAGGACGAGCTCCTATAATTCACCCCTCCACTTT. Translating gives CAWSVGRTSSYNSPLHF.

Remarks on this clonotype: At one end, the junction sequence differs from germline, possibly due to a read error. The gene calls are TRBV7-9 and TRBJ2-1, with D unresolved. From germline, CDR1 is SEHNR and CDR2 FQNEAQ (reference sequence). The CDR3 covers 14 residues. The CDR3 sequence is CASSLAVDGHDQFF. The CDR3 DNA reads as TGTGCCAGCAGCTTAGCGGTTGATGGCCATGATCAGTTCTTC.

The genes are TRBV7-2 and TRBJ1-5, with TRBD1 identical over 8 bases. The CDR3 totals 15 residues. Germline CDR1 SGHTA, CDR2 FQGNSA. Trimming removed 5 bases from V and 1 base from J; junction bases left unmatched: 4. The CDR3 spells CASSVDRVSNQPQHF. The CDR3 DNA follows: TGTGCCAGCAGCGTGGACAGGGTGAGCAATCAGCCCCAGCATTTT.

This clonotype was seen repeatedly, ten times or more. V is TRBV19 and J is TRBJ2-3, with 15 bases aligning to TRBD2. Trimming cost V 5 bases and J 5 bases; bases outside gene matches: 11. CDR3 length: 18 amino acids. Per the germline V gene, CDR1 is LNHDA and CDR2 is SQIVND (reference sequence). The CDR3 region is CASSFSGTSGGRGDTQYF. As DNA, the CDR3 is TGTGCCAGTAGTTTCTCCGGGACTAGCGGGGGGAGGGGAGATACGCAGTATTTT.

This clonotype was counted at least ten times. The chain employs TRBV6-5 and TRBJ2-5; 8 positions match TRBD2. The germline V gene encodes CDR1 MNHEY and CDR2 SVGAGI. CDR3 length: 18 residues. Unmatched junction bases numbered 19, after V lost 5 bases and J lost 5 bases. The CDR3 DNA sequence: TGTGCCAGCAGTCCCCCGGGCGGGGGGCAACGTTTGGGGGAGACCCAGTACTTC. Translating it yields CASSPPGGGQRLGETQYF.